This T cell receptor beta chain was obtained from a study of blood T cell repertoires in COVID-19. Study in general: The samples span acute and convalescent COVID-19 from the United States, Italy and Spain. In each case, the material was cDNA or gDNA derived from T cells, B-cell-depleted T cells, or PBMCs.

Study processing details: Estimation of nucleated cell counts relied on the amplification of reference gene primers. Some clones are missing from TCRdb's copy, which holds only in-frame ones; the method was immunoSEQ multiplex PCR. The V and J calls and clone size are taken from that table; D and trimming were inferred from the DNA. This sample yields some 330,000 clones, of which 85% to 90% are seen a single time; roughly 4% belongs to the top ten. CDR3 size: 14 residues. The junction had 4 bases not matched to a gene; V was cut back by 0 bases and J by 8 bases. Germline V gives CDR1 SEHNR, CDR2 FQNEAQ (reference sequence).

The sequencing sample was made of peripheral blood. The chain joins TRBV7-9 to TRBJ1-2, with TRBD1 matching 9 bases. The TCR originated in a woman aged 50 to 60 with active or convalescent COVID-19. CDR3 in amino acids: CASSLAETGGGYTF. CDR3 in DNA: TGTGCCAGCAGCTTAGCCGAAACAGGGGGCGGCTACACCTTC.